Only one count was recorded for the clone carrying this T cell receptor (beta chain). This sample stems from a study of blood T cell repertoires in COVID-19. Study-wide context: The United States, Italy and Spain provided the acute and convalescent COVID-19 samples. Sources were T cells, B-cell-depleted T cells, or PBMCs; the material itself was cDNA or gDNA.

Authors' analysis steps: Reference gene primer amplification gave estimated nucleated cell counts. Measured with immunoSEQ multiplex PCR; TCRdb has only the in-frame clones, and not every one. V, J and clone size are those of that table, while D and trimming were read from the DNA. The sample includes about 98,000 clones, more than 75% of them seen just once. Material: peripheral blood. This sequence was found in a man aged 45-60 years with acute or convalescent COVID-19.

This chain's CDR3 is CASTLGLMGSYEQYF. CDR3 nucleotide sequence: TGTGCCAGCACCCTTGGGCTAATGGGCTCCTACGAGCAGTACTTC. V and J are TRBV7-2 and TRBJ2-7; D gene unclear. The germline V gene has CDR1 SGHTA and CDR2 FQGNSA. Deletions cut 7 bases from V and 0 bases from J, with 16 bases between. The CDR3 spans 15 residues.